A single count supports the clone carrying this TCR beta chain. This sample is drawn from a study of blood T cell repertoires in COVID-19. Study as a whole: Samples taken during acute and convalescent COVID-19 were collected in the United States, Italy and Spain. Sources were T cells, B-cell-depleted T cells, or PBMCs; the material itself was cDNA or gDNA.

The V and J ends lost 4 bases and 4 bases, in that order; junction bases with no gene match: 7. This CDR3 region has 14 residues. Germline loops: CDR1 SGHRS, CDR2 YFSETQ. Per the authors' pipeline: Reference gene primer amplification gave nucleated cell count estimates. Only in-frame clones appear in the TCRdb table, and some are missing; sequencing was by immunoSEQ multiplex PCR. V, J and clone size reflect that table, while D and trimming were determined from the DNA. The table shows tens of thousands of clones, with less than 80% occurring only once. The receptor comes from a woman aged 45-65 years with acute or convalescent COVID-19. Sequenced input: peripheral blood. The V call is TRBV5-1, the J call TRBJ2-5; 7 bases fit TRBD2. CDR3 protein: CASSPKPGGETQYF. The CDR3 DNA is TGCGCCAGCAGCCCCAAGCCGGGAGGAGAGACCCAGTACTTC.